This T cell receptor beta chain came from a study of T cell changes during pregnancy in multiple sclerosis. TCRdb keeps only in-frame clones here, not all; method: immunoSEQ multiplex PCR. The sample lists roughly 89,000 clones, 85% to 95% seen once, with roughly 4% in the top ten. This sequence was found in a female donor with multiple sclerosis, enrolled in a pregnancy study. Here the sequenced sample was peripheral blood, taken in the first trimester of pregnancy.

The CDR3 sequence: CASTHRGSTTDTQYF. CDR3 DNA: TGTGCCAGCACCCATAGGGGGTCCACCACAGATACGCAGTATTTT. The chain combines TRBV6-5 with TRBJ2-3; perhaps TRBD1 as D (6 bases). The CDR3 is made up of 15 amino acids. V was trimmed by 7 bases and J by 2 bases, leaving 16 bases between them. The germline V gene encodes CDR1 MNHEY and CDR2 SVGAGI.